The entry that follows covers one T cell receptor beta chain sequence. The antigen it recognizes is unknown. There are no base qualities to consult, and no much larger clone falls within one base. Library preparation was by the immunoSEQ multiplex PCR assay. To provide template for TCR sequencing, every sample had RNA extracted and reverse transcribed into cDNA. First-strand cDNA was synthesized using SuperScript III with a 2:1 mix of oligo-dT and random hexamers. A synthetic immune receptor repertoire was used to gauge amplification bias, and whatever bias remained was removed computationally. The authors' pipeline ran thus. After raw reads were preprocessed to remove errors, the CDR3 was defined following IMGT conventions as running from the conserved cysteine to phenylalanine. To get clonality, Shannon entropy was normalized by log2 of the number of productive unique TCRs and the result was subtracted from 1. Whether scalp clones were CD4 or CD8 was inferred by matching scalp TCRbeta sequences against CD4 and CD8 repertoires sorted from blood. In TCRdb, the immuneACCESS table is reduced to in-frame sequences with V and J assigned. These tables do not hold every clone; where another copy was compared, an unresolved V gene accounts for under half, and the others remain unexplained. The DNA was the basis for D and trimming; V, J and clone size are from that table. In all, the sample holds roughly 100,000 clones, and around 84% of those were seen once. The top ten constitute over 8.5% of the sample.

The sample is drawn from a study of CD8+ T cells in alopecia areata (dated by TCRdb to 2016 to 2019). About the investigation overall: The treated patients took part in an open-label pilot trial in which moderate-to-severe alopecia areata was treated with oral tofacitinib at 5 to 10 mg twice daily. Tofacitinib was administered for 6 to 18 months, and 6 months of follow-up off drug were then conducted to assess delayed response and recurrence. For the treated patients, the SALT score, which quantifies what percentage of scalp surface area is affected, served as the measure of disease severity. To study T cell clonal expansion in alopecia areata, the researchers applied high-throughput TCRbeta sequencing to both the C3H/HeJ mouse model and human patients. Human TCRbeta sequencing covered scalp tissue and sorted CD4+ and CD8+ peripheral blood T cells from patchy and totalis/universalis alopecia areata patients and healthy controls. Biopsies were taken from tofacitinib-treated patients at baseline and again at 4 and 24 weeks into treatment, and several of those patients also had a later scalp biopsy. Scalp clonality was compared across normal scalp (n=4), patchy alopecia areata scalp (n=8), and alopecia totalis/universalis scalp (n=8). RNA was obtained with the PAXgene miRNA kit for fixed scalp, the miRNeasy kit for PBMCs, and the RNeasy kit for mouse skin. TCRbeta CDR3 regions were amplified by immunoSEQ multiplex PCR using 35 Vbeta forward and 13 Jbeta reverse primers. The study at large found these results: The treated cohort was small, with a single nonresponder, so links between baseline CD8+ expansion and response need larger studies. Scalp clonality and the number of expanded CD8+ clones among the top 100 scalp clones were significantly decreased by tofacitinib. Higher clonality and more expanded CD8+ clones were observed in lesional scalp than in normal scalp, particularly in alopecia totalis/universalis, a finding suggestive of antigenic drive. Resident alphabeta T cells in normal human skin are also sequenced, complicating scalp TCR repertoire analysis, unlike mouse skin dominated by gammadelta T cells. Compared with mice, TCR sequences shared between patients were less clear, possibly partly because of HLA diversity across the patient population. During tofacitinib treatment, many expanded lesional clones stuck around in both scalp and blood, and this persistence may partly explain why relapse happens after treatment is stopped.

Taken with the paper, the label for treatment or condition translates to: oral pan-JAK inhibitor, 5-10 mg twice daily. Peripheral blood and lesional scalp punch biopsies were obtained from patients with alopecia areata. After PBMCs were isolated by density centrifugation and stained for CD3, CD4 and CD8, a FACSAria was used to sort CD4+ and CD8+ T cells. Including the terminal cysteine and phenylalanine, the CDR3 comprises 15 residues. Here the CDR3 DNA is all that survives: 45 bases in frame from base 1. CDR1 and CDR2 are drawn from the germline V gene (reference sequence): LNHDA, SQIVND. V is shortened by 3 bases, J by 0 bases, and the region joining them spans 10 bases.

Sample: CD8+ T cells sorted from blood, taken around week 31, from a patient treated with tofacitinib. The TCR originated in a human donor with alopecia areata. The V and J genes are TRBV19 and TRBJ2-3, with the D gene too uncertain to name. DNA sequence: TGTGCCAGTAGTATCCTGGCAGCCAGCACAGATACGCAGTATTTT. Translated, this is CASSILAASTDTQYF.